The 26 T cell receptor beta chains reported below all come from one sample, sequenced in a study of blood T cell repertoires in COVID-19. Here immunoSEQ multiplex PCR was the method, and the copy in TCRdb shows in-frame clones only, minus some. The sample has a few hundred thousand clones, 87% seen once. Sequencing was carried out using PBMCs or T cells enriched from blood (not recorded which). The receptors here all came from a woman aged 25 to 45 who had recovered from COVID-19.

The gene calls are TRBV4-2 and TRBJ2-2; the match to TRBD2 covers 10 bases. Germline V gene sequence: CDR1 LGHNA, CDR2 YNFKEQ. V shed 4 bases, J shed 2 bases, and the junction held 7 bases outside the gene matches. CDR3 size: 17 residues. CDR3 DNA sequence: TGTGCCAGCAGCCCGAGACTAGCGGGCCTAAACACCGGGGAGCTGTTTTTT. Translated: CASSPRLAGLNTGELFF.

The chain uses TRBV5-1 and TRBJ2-5; TRBD1 aligns across 7 bases. Per germline, CDR1 SGHRS and CDR2 YFSETQ. J lost 4 bases, V lost 1 base, and 7 bases had no gene match. The CDR3 has 15 amino acids. The CDR3: CASSLRTGSVETQYF. The CDR3 region has the DNA TGCGCCAGCAGCTTGCGGACAGGCTCCGTAGAGACCCAGTACTTC.

This chain links TRBV6-2 or TRBV6-3 with TRBJ2-7, with 7 bases matching TRBD1. J gave up 5 bases and V 2 bases, and 9 bases lay outside the gene matches. CDR1 is MNHEY, CDR2 SVGEGT, per germline. The CDR3 sequence is 15 residues long. The CDR3 DNA sequence: TGTGCCAGCAGTTACCTGAAGGGGGCGATTGACGAGCAGTACTTC. Translated: CASSYLKGAIDEQYF.

This clone showed up just once. This sequence joins TRBV13 and TRBJ2-1; 10 bases line up with TRBD2. The CDR3 is 16 amino acids. The V segment lost 1 base and the J segment 5 bases; nucleotides outside the gene matches: 5. Germline V CDR1 and CDR2: PRHDT, FYEKMQ (reference sequence). Here the CDR3 DNA reads TGTGCCAGCAGCTTAGTGCGGACTAGCGGCAACAATGAGCAGTTCTTC. It encodes CASSLVRTSGNNEQFF. Variable domain in full (rest from reference TRBV13 and TRBJ2-1): AAGVIQSPRHLIKEKRETATLKCYPIPRHDTVYWYQQGPGQDPQFLISFYEKMQSDKGSIPDRFSAQQFSDYHSELNMSSLELGDSALYFCASSLVRTSGNNEQFFGPGTRLTVL.

This chain connects TRBV7-3 to TRBJ1-5; D may be TRBD1 (6 bases). The germline V gene encodes CDR1 SGHTA and CDR2 FQGTGA. The CDR3 has 15 amino acids. V dropped 4 bases and J dropped 0 bases, with 10 bases sitting between them. In nucleotides, the CDR3 is TGTGCCAGCAGCTCACAGGGTGGTAGCAATCAGCCCCAGCATTTT. Its protein is CASSSQGGSNQPQHF.

This clone was seen more than once but under ten times. This chain uses TRBV6-5 with TRBJ2-1; D unresolved. Trimming took off 3 bases at V and 5 bases at J, with 11 bases between the two ends. The CDR3 runs 14 residues. Germline-derived CDR1 and CDR2 are MNHEY and SVGAGI. The chain's CDR3 is CASSYSRRDNEQFF. CDR3 bases: TGTGCCAGCAGTTATTCCCGACGGGACAATGAGCAGTTCTTC.

As to this clone: Other DNA sequences in the same sample also yield this CDR3. This chain connects TRBV19 to TRBJ1-1; no firm D call. The CDR3 runs to 13 residues. CDR1 and CDR2 (germline): LNHDA, SQIVND (reference sequence). Trimming stripped 3 bases from V and 0 bases from J, with 5 bases between. The CDR3 region is CASSISVNTEAFF. CDR3 DNA sequence: TGTGCCAGTAGTATCTCAGTGAACACTGAAGCTTTCTTT. Full variable domain (remainder filled in from reference TRBV19 and TRBJ1-1): DGGITQSPKYLFRKEGQNVTLSCEQNLNHDAMYWYRQDPGQGLRLIYYSQIVNDFQKGDIAEGYSVSREKKESFPLTVTSAQKNPTAFYLCASSISVNTEAFFGQGTRLTVV.

The V gene is TRBV2, the J gene TRBJ1-1; the match to TRBD1 covers 12 bases. The CDR3 spans 15 residues. V shed 4 bases and J 5 bases; nucleotides not matched to a gene: 5. Germline assignment: CDR1 SNHLY and CDR2 FYNNEI. CDR3 protein: CASSAGQGAGTEAFF. The DNA for the CDR3 is TGTGCCAGCAGTGCGGGACAGGGGGCAGGAACTGAAGCTTTCTTT.

The chain has TRBV28 and TRBJ2-7, with 10 bases lining up with TRBD1. The CDR3 sequence is 15 residues long. With 6 bases clipped from V and 5 bases from J, the junction kept 10 bases outside the gene matches. The germline CDR1 and CDR2 sequences are MDHEN and SYDVKM. In nucleotides, the CDR3 is TGTGCCAGCAGAGACAAGGGACAGGGGACCGACGAGCAGTACTTC. Its protein is CASRDKGQGTDEQYF.

This sequence joins TRBV28 and TRBJ2-1; D might be TRBD2 (6 bases). V was cut by 7 bases and J by 8 bases, with 18 bases left in between. Per germline, CDR1 MDHEN and CDR2 SYDVKM. The CDR3 runs to 14 residues. The CDR3 nucleotides read TGTGCCAGCACCGAAGGTGGCGGGACTTATGAGCAGTTCTTC. Translating gives CASTEGGGTYEQFF. Combining the CDR3 with reference TRBV28 and TRBJ2-1 gives the whole variable domain DVKVTQSSRYLVKRTGEKVFLECVQDMDHENMFWYRQDPGLGLRLIYFSYDVKMKEKGDIPEGYSVSREKKERFSLILESASTNQTSMYLCASTEGGGTYEQFFGPGTRLTVL.

V usage is TRBV5-4 and J usage is TRBJ1-1; D remains ambiguous. Trimming left V 4 bases short and J 4 bases short, with 20 bases between. Germline CDR1 SGHNT, CDR2 YYREEE (reference sequence). The CDR3 has 16 amino acids. The CDR3: CASSPPLGSRSTEAFF. In DNA form, the CDR3 reads TGTGCCAGCAGCCCCCCTTTAGGCAGCAGGTCCACTGAAGCTTTCTTT.

The V gene is TRBV11-1, the J gene TRBJ2-5, with TRBD1 as a possible D gene (5 bases). Germline values: CDR1 SGHAT, CDR2 FQDESV (reference sequence). The CDR3 runs to 15 residues. V was shortened by 5 bases and J by 5 bases, with 18 bases between the two germline ends. CDR3 sequence: CASSALRSWGETQYF. The CDR3 DNA reads TGTGCCAGCAGCGCCCTTCGGAGTTGGGGCGAGACCCAGTACTTC. Looking up the rest from reference TRBV11-1 and TRBJ2-5 gives the full variable domain: EAEVAQSPRYKITEKSQAVAFWCDPISGHATLYWYRQILGQGPELLVQFQDESVVDDSQLPKDRFSAERLKGVDSTLKIQPAELGDSAMYLCASSALRSWGETQYFGPGTRLLVL.

This chain links TRBV29-1 with TRBJ2-2, with 8 nucleotides matching TRBD1. CDR3 size: 13 residues. Germline-derived CDR1 and CDR2 are SQVTM and ANQGSEA. V was pared by 7 bases and J by 7 bases, with 8 bases of the junction left unmatched. CDR3 DNA: TGCAGCGCGTACCTTGGACAGGGCGGGGAGCTGTTTTTT. Residues: CSAYLGQGGELFF.

V and J are TRBV28 and TRBJ1-5; TRBD1 aligns across 9 bases. The V gene's germline CDR1 is MDHEN and CDR2 SYDVKM. V lost 6 bases and J lost 4; bases outside the gene matches: 4. There are 14 residues in the CDR3. The CDR3 loop is CASRQGAGNQPQHF. DNA for the CDR3: TGTGCCAGCAGACAGGGGGCTGGTAATCAGCCCCAGCATTTT. The whole variable domain, filled in from reference TRBV28 and TRBJ1-5, reads DVKVTQSSRYLVKRTGEKVFLECVQDMDHENMFWYRQDPGLGLRLIYFSYDVKMKEKGDIPEGYSVSREKKERFSLILESASTNQTSMYLCASRQGAGNQPQHFGDGTRLSIL.

A few counts support this clone. The chain links TRBV10-3 to TRBJ2-7; 7 bases line up with TRBD2. V was clipped by 3 bases and J by 0 bases; unmatched bases: 14. The germline gives CDR1 ENHRY, CDR2 SYGVKD. The CDR3 covers 18 residues. As DNA, the CDR3 is TGTGCCATCAGTGAAATGAGAGACAGCGGGGTCCTCTCCTACGAGCAGTACTTC. Encoded protein: CAISEMRDSGVLSYEQYF.

The chain employs TRBV5-4 and TRBJ2-2; D may be TRBD2 (6 bases). Deletions cut 2 bases from V and 2 bases from J, with 10 bases between. The CDR3 extends over 15 amino acids. CDR1 is SGHNT and CDR2 is YYREEE in the germline V gene (reference sequence). The CDR3 nucleotides are TGTGCCAGCAGCTTTAGTAGCGGCAACACCGGGGAGCTGTTTTTT. This gives the protein CASSFSSGNTGELFF.

The CDR3 protein is CASSGTGVGNTIYF. The DNA of the CDR3 is TGCGCCAGCAGCGGCACAGGGGTTGGAAACACCATATATTTT. The chain combines TRBV5-1 with TRBJ1-3; 7 bases are shared with TRBD1. There are 14 residues in the CDR3. The trim removed 4 bases at V and 3 bases at J, leaving 4 bases unmatched. The germline gives CDR1 SGHRS, CDR2 YFSETQ.

This chain connects TRBV28 to TRBJ2-3; D not certain. The germline CDR1 and CDR2 sequences are MDHEN and SYDVKM. V lost 2 bases, J lost 4 bases, and 10 bases lay in between. The CDR3 consists of 14 residues. This chain's CDR3 is CASSLTDMADTQYF. CDR3 DNA: TGTGCCAGCAGTTTAACTGATATGGCAGATACGCAGTATTTT.

V is TRBV5-1 and J is TRBJ1-5; 9 bases are a match to TRBD1. V gave up 4 bases and J gave up 5 bases; unmatched junction bases: 1. The CDR3 contains 13 residues. Germline assignment: CDR1 SGHRS and CDR2 YFSETQ. Written as DNA, the CDR3 is TGCGCCAGCAGCCGGACAGGGGATCAGCCCCAGCATTTT. It translates to CASSRTGDQPQHF.

The J gene is TRBJ1-6, the V gene TRBV6-1; D perhaps matches TRBD1 (5 bases). The CDR3 contains 16 residues. The V end lost 0 bases, the J end lost 3 bases, and 9 bases lay between the germline ends. Germline-derived CDR1 and CDR2 are MNHNS and SASEGT. DNA of the CDR3: TGTGCCAGCAGTGAAGCCGCAGGGATCTATAATTCACCCCTCCACTTT. As protein: CASSEAAGIYNSPLHF.

The gene calls are TRBV19 and TRBJ2-3, with D perhaps matching TRBD2 (7 bases). CDR3 length equals 17 residues. Trimming pared 5 bases from V and 6 bases from J, leaving 24 bases between. Germline V lookup: CDR1 LNHDA, CDR2 SQIVND (reference sequence). The CDR3 reads CASSLQRRGTTEDTQYF. CDR3 DNA sequence: TGTGCCAGTAGTCTCCAGCGAAGGGGGACTACTGAGGATACGCAGTATTTT.

The chain links TRBV19 to TRBJ2-5; the match to TRBD2 covers 7 bases. The CDR3 sequence is 18 residues long. Trimming cost V 4 bases and J 5 bases; bases outside gene matches: 19. CDR1 is LNHDA and CDR2 is SQIVND in the germline V gene (reference sequence). CDR3 DNA sequence: TGTGCCAGTAGTAGCCGGGAGGTAGCGGTCCTGGGGGGTGAGACCCAGTACTTC. Amino acids: CASSSREVAVLGGETQYF.

The V gene is TRBV28, the J gene TRBJ1-5; D remains unclear. With 8 bases removed from V and 0 bases from J, the gap between germline ends came to 11 bases. Germline V gene lookup returns CDR1 MDHEN and CDR2 SYDVKM. This CDR3 has 14 residues. The CDR3 DNA is TGTGCCAGCTGCGGAGGAGGTAGCAATCAGCCCCAGCATTTT. Its protein is CASCGGGSNQPQHF.

The V and J genes are TRBV15 and TRBJ2-7; possible D gene TRBD2, 6 bases. The CDR3 covers 14 residues. V dropped 4 bases and J dropped 4 bases, with 14 bases sitting between them. CDR1 LNHNV and CDR2 YYDKDF come from the germline V gene (reference sequence). The DNA of the CDR3 is TGTGCCACCAGCAACCCCAGGACTACTTACGAGCAGTACTTC. Encoded protein: CATSNPRTTYEQYF.

J is TRBJ2-5 and V is TRBV7-8; TRBD2 matches at 10 bases. Germline values: CDR1 SGHVS, CDR2 FQNEAQ. V lost 3 bases to trimming and J lost 4 bases; unmatched junction nucleotides: 8. This CDR3 contains 16 residues. CDR3 region: CASSFIAGGGPETQYF. In DNA, the CDR3 is TGTGCCAGCAGCTTTATAGCGGGAGGAGGCCCAGAGACCCAGTACTTC.

The chain employs TRBV28 and TRBJ1-5, with D perhaps TRBD1 (5 bases). The V gene lost 11 bases and the J gene lost 0 bases, with 11 bases spanning the gap. Germline CDR1 is MDHEN and CDR2 is SYDVKM. The CDR3 spans 13 residues. CDR3 DNA: TGTGCCCTACAGGAAAATAGCAATCAGCCCCAGCATTTT. Translating gives CALQENSNQPQHF.